Below are 8 T cell receptor beta chains sequenced from a single sample in a study. TCRdb passed the RT-PCR reads through MiXCR, listing each CDR3 protein once. The data hold approximately 720,000 distinct CDR3 sequences, with approximately 15% observed a single time. Sequenced input: memory CD4+ T cells from blood. These receptors originate from a female donor in good health, serving as a healthy control.

The chain carries TRBV6-5 and TRBJ1-6; D uncertain. The CDR3 length is 13 residues. The germline V gene encodes CDR1 MNHEY and CDR2 SVGAGI. V lost 8 bases, J lost 7 bases, and 12 bases lay in between. This CDR3 is CASAGGINSPLHF. The DNA for the CDR3 is TGTGCCAGCGCGGGAGGGATAAATTCACCCCTCCACTTT.

V is TRBV12-3 or TRBV12-4 and J is TRBJ1-5, with 9 bases lining up with TRBD1. CDR3 length equals 17 residues. The ends lost 5 bases at V and 0 bases at J; junction bases unmatched: 8. The CDR3 DNA reads as TGTGCCAGCAGTCGGCGGGGGACAGGGTATAGCAATCAGCCCCAGCATTTT. This codes for CASSRRGTGYSNQPQHF.

The chain combines TRBV7-9 with TRBJ1-4; D unclear. V shed 1 base and J shed 8 bases, with 11 bases lying between them. CDR1 is SEHNR, CDR2 FQNEAQ, per germline (reference sequence). The CDR3 loop spans 14 amino acids. CDR3 region: CASSLGASVEKLFF. The DNA for the CDR3 is TGTGCCAGCAGCTTAGGGGCATCAGTCGAAAAACTGTTTTTT.

In its sample, this clonotype was seen a few times. The rearrangement joins TRBV12-5 to TRBJ2-5; D is perhaps TRBD1 (5 bases). The germline V and J ends were trimmed by 6 bases and 5 bases, with 13 bases remaining between them. This CDR3 region has 13 residues. CDR1 is LGHNT and CDR2 is FRNRAP in the germline V gene. This chain's CDR3 is CASGQSGRETQYF. In DNA form, the CDR3 reads TGTGCTAGTGGCCAATCAGGGCGGGAGACCCAGTACTTC.

The rearrangement joins TRBV7-9 to TRBJ2-2; 14 bases map to TRBD2. From germline, CDR1 is SEHNR and CDR2 FQNEAQ (reference sequence). J lost 4 bases, V lost 5 bases, and 6 bases had no gene match. The CDR3 totals 17 residues. Here the CDR3 reads CASSPGTSGRRTGELFF. CDR3 nucleotides: TGTGCCAGCAGCCCCGGGACTAGCGGGAGACGCACCGGGGAGCTGTTTTTT. The full variable domain, its missing parts supplied by reference TRBV7-9 and TRBJ2-2, is DTGVSQNPRHKITKRGQNVTFRCDPISEHNRLYWYRQTLGQGPEFLTYFQNEAQLEKSRLLSDRFSAERPKGSFSTLEIQRTEQGDSAMYLCASSPGTSGRRTGELFFGEGSRLTVL.

The CDR3 DNA is TGTGCCAGCACCCTACAAGGGTTCGGTGAGCAGTTCTTC. Protein product: CASTLQGFGEQFF. The chain couples TRBV12-3 or TRBV12-4 to TRBJ2-1; D gene unclear. This CDR3 is 13 amino acids long. The V and J ends lost 7 bases and 9 bases respectively, with 16 bases between them.

This clonotype was observed a few times. V gene TRBV7-2 combines with J gene TRBJ2-7, with D tentatively TRBD2 (5 bases). V dropped 5 bases and J dropped 2 bases, with 16 bases sitting between them. The length of the CDR3 is 15 residues. Germline V gene lookup returns CDR1 SGHTA and CDR2 FQGNSA. The CDR3 DNA is TGTGCCAGCAGCCCCTCCGGGAACCGACCCTACGAGCAGTACTTC. Translation gives CASSPSGNRPYEQYF.

This clonotype was seen a handful of times. The chain links TRBV6-5 to TRBJ1-2; D is ambiguous. Germline CDR1 reads MNHEY; CDR2 reads SVGAGI. Trimming cost V 6 bases and J 8 bases, with 19 bases left between them. This CDR3 contains 14 residues. CDR3 coding DNA: TGTGCCAGCAGGCCGGCCCCCAACTCGGGGGGCTACACCTTC. It yields the protein CASRPAPNSGGYTF.